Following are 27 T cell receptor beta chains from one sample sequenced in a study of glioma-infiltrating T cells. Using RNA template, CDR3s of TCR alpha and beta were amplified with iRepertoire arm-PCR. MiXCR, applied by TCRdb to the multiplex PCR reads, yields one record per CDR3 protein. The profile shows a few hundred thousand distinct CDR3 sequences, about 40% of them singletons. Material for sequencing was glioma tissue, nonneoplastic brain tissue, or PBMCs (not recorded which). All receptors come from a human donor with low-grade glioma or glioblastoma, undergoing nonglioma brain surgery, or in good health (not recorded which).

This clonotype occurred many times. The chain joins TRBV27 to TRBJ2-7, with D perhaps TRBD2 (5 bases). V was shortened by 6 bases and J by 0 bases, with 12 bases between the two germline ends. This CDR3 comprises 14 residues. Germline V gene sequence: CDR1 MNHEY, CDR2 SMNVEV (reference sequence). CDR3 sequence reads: CASSQSGPSYEQYF. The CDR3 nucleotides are TGTGCCAGCAGCCAGAGCGGACCCTCCTACGAGCAGTACTTC.

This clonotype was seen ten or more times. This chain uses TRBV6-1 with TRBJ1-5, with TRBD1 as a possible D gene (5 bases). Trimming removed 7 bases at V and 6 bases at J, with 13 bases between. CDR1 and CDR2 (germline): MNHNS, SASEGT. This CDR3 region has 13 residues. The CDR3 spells CASTQGWGQPQHF. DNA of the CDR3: TGTGCCAGCACGCAGGGATGGGGTCAGCCCCAGCATTTT.

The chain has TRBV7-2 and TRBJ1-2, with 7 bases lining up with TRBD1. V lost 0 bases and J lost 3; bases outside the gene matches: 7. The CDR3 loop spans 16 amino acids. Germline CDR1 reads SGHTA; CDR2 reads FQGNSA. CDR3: CASSLAVTGIDYGYTF. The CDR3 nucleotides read TGTGCCAGCAGCTTAGCTGTGACAGGGATCGACTATGGCTACACCTTC.

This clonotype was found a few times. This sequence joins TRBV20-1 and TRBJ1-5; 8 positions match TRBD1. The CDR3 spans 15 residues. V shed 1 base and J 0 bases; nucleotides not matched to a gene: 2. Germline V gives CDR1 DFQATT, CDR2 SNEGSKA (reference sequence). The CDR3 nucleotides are TGCAGTGCTAGAGGGACAGGGTTTAGCAATCAGCCCCAGCATTTT. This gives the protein CSARGTGFSNQPQHF.

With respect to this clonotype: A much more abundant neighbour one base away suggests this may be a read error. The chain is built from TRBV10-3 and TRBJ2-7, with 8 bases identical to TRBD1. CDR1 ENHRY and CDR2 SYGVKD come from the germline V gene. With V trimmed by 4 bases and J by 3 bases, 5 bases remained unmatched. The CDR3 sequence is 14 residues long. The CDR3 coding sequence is TGTGCCATCAGTGGTGGACAGGGCGGCTACGAGCAGTACTTC. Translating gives CAISGGQGGYEQYF.

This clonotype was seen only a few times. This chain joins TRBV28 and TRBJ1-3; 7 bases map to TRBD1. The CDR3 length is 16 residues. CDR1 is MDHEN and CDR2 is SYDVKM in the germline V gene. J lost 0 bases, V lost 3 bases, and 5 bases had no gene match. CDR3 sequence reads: CASSFWTGDSGNTIYF. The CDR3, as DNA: TGTGCCAGCAGTTTTTGGACAGGCGACTCTGGAAACACCATATATTTT.

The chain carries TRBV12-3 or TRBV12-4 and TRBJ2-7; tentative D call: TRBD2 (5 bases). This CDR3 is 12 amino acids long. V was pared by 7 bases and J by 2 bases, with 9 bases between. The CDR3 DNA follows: TGTGCCAGCAACGGGGTTCCCTACGAGCAGTACTTC. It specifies CASNGVPYEQYF.

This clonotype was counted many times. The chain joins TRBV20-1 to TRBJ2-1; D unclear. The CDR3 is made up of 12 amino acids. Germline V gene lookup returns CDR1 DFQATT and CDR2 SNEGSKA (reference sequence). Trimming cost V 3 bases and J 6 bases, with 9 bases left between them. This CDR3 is CSASGRTNEQFF. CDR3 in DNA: TGCAGTGCTAGTGGCAGAACCAATGAGCAGTTCTTC.

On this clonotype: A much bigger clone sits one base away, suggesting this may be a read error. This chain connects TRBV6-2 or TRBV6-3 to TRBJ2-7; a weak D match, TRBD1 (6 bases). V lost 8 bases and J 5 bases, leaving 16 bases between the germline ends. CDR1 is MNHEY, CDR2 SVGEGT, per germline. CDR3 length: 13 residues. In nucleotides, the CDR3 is TGTGCCAGCGGCACAGGGATAGGAGACGAGCAGTACTTC. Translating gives CASGTGIGDEQYF.

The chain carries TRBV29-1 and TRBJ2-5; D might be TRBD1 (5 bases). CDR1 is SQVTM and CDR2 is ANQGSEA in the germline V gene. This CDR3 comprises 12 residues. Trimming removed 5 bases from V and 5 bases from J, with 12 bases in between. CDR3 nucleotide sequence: TGCAGCGTTCCCGGGCCAGGGGAGACCCAGTACTTC. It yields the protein CSVPGPGETQYF.

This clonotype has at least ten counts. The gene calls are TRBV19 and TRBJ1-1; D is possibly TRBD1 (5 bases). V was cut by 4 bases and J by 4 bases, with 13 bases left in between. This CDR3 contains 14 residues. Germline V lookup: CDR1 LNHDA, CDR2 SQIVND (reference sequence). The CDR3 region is CASSKWGGGTEAFF. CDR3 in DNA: TGTGCCAGTAGTAAATGGGGCGGCGGCACTGAAGCTTTCTTT.

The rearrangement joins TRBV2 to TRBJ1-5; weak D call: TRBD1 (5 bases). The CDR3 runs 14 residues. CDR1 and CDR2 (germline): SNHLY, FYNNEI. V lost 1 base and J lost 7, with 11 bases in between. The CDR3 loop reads CASSEGSWDQPQHF. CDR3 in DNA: TGTGCCAGCAGTGAAGGGAGTTGGGACCAGCCCCAGCATTTT.

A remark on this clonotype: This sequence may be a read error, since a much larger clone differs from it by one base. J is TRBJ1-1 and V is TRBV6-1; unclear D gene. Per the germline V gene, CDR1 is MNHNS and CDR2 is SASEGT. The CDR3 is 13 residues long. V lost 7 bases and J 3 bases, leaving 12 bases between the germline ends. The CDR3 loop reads CASIKEGDTEAFF. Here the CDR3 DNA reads TGTGCCAGCATCAAGGAGGGTGACACTGAAGCTTTCTTT.

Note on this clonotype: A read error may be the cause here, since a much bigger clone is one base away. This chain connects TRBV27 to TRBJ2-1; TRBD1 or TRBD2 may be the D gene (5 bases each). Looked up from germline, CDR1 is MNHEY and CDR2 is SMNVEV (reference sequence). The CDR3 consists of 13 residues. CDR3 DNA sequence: TGTGCCAGCAGTCCCGGACGGGGCAATGAGCTGTTCTTC. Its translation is CASSPGRGNELFF.

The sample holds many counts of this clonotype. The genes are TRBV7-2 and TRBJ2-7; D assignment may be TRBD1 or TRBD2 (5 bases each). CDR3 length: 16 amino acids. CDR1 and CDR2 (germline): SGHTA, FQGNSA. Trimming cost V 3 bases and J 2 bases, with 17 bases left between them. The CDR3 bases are TGTGCCAGCAGCTTCGCCGGGACGCCACCGACCTACGAGCAGTACTTC. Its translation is CASSFAGTPPTYEQYF.

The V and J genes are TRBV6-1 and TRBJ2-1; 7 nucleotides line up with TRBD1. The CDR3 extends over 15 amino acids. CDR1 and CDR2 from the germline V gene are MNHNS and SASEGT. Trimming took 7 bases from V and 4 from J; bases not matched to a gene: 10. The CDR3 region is CASTRGTAKYNEQFF. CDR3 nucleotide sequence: TGTGCCAGCACCCGAGGGACAGCGAAATACAATGAGCAGTTCTTC.

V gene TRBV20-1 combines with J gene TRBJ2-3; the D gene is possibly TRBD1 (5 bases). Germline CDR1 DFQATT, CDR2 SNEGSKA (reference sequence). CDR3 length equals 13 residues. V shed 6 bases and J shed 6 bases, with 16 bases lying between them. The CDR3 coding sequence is TGCAGTGCCAGGGTGGCAGTGCCGGATACGCAGTATTTT. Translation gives CSARVAVPDTQYF.

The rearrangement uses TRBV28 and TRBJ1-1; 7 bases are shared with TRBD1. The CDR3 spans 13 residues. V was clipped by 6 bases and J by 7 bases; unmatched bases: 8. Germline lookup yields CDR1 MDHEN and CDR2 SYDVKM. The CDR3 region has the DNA TGTGCCAGCAGCCCCCTACAGGGGTTTGAAGCTTTCTTT. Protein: CASSPLQGFEAFF.

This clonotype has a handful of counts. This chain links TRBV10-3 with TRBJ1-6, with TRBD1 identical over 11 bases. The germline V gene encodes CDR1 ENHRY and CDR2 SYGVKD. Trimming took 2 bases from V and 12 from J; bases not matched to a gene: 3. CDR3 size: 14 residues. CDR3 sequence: CAISEGTGGGPLHF. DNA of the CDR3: TGTGCCATCAGTGAGGGGACAGGGGGTGGACCCCTCCACTTT.

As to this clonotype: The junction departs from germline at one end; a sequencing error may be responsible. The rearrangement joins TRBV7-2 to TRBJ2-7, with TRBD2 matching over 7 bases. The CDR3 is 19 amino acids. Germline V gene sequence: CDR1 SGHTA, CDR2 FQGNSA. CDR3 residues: CASSQDRLGLAVNSYEKYF. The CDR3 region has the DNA TGCGCCAGCAGCCAAGATCGTTTGGGGCTAGCGGTAAACTCCTACGAGAAGTACTTC. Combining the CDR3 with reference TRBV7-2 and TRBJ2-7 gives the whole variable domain GAGVSQSPSNKVTEKGKDVELRCDPISGHTALYWYRQSLGQGLEFLIYFQGNSAPDKSGLPSDRFSAERTGGSVSTLTIQRTQQEDSAVYLCASSQDRLGLAVNSYEKYFGPGTRLTVT.

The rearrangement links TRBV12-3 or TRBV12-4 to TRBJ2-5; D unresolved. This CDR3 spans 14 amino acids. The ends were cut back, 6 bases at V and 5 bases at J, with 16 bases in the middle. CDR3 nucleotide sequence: TGTGCCAGCAGCGCTGGGTCCCGGTGGGAGACCCAGTACTTC. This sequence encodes CASSAGSRWETQYF.

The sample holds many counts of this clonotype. CDR3 coding DNA: TGTGCCAGCAGTTACCAGGGGGGCCGTTTAGCTTTCTTT. Protein product: CASSYQGGRLAFF. The rearrangement links TRBV28 to TRBJ1-1; 7 bases match TRBD1. The length of the CDR3 is 13 residues. J was trimmed by 10 bases and V by 4 bases; bases with no gene match: 9. CDR1 is MDHEN and CDR2 is SYDVKM in the germline V gene. The complete variable domain, with remaining parts taken from reference TRBV28 and TRBJ1-1, reads DVKVTQSSRYLVKRTGEKVFLECVQDMDHENMFWYRQDPGLGLRLIYFSYDVKMKEKGDIPEGYSVSREKKERFSLILESASTNQTSMYLCASSYQGGRLAFFGQGTRLTVV.

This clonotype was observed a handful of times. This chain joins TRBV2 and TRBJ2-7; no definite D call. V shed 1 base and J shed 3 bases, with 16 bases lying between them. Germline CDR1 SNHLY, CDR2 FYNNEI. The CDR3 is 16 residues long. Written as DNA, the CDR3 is TGTGCCAGCAGTGAAGTTTTTCGTACGGCTAACTACGAGCAGTACTTC. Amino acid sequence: CASSEVFRTANYEQYF.

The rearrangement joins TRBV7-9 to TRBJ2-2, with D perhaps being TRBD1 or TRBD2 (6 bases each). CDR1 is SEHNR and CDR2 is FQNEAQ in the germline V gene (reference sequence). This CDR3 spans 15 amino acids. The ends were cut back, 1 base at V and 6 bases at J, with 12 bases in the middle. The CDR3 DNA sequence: TGTGCCAGCAGCTTAGTATCAGGGGAGGCCGGGGAGCTGTTTTTT. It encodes CASSLVSGEAGELFF.

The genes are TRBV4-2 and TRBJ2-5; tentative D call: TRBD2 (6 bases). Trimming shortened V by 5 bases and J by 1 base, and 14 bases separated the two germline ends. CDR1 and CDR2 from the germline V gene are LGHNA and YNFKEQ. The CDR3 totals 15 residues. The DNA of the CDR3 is TGTGCCAGCAGCTTAGACGTGGGAGGCCAAGAGACCCAGTACTTC. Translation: CASSLDVGGQETQYF.

CDR3 DNA sequence: TGCAGTGCTAGAGATCGGGGGATGGGGCTGTTTTTT. This translates into CSARDRGMGLFF. The V gene is TRBV20-1, the J gene TRBJ2-2; weak D call: TRBD2 (6 bases). The CDR3 has 12 residues. The V gene lost 0 bases and the J gene lost 13 bases, with 12 bases spanning the gap. Germline lookup yields CDR1 DFQATT and CDR2 SNEGSKA (reference sequence).

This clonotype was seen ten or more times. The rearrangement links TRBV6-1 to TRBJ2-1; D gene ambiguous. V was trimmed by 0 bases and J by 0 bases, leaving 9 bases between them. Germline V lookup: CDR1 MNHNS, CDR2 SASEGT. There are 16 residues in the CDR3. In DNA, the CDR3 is TGTGCCAGCAGTGAAGCGACCGCCAGCTCCTACAATGAGCAGTTCTTC. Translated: CASSEATASSYNEQFF.